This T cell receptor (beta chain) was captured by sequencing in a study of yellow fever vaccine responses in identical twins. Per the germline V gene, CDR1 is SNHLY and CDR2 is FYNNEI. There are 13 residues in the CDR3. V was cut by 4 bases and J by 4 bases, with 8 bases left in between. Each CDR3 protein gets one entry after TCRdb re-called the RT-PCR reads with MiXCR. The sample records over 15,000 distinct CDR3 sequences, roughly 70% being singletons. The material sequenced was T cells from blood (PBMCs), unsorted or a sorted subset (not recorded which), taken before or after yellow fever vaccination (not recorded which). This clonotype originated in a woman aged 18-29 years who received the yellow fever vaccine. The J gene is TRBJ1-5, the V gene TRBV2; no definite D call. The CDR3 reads CASSGGGNQPQHF. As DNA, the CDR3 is TGTGCCAGCAGTGGGGGTGGAAATCAGCCCCAGCATTTT.